These 28 T cell receptor beta chains came from one sample sequenced in a study of shared T cell receptors in the human thymus. The repertoire was sequenced with immunoSEQ multiplex PCR; TCRdb's copy has only in-frame clones and lacks some. Of hundreds of thousands of clones in the sample, approximately 95% were seen once. The material sequenced was thymocytes. Every receptor here comes from a human donor.

The gene calls are TRBV2 and TRBJ1-2, with no clear D. Trimming left V 0 bases short and J 7 bases short, with 9 bases between. The CDR3 totals 13 residues. Germline V gene data show CDR1 as SNHLY and CDR2 as FYNNEI. In DNA form, the CDR3 reads TGTGCCAGCAGTGAAGCAATAGGTCGTGGCTACACCTTC. Translated, it gives CASSEAIGRGYTF.

The chain couples TRBV19 to TRBJ2-5; D is possibly TRBD1 or TRBD2 (5 bases each). CDR1 is LNHDA and CDR2 is SQIVND in the germline V gene (reference sequence). Trimming removed 4 bases at V and 14 bases at J, with 17 bases between. The CDR3 totals 12 residues. The CDR3 nucleotides read TGTGCCAGTAGTAGTTCCGGGACGCCCACCTACTTC. As protein: CASSSSGTPTYF.

V is TRBV7-8 and J is TRBJ2-3; TRBD2 matches 9 bases. V lost 6 bases and J lost 0; bases outside the gene matches: 10. This CDR3 spans 17 amino acids. CDR1 and CDR2 (germline): SGHVS, FQNEAQ. The CDR3 region is CASRPARLAESTDTQYF. CDR3 sequence (DNA): TGTGCCAGCAGACCCGCACGACTAGCGGAAAGCACAGATACGCAGTATTTT.

V usage is TRBV29-1 and J usage is TRBJ1-2; no firm D call. Trimming shortened V by 0 bases and J by 4 bases, and 12 bases separated the two germline ends. CDR3 size: 14 residues. The germline V gene has CDR1 SQVTM and CDR2 ANQGSEA. CDR3 residues: CSVEDRREAYGYTF. Written as DNA, the CDR3 is TGCAGCGTTGAAGATCGGAGGGAGGCCTATGGCTACACCTTC. Full variable domain (rest looked up from reference TRBV29-1 and TRBJ1-2): SAVISQKPSRDICQRGTSLTIQCQVDSQVTMMFWYRQQPGQSLTLIATANQGSEATYESGFVIDKFPISRPNLTFSTLTVSNMSPEDSSIYLCSVEDRREAYGYTFGSGTRLTVV.

The chain employs TRBV6-4 and TRBJ2-6, with 7 bases identical to TRBD2. The CDR3 extends over 17 amino acids. The V gene end was trimmed by 6 bases and the J gene end by 0 bases; junction bases not matched to a gene: 8. The germline V gene has CDR1 MRHNA and CDR2 SNTAGT. In nucleotides, the CDR3 is TGTGCCAGCAGGGCTAGCGGAGAATTCTCTGGGGCCAACGTCCTGACTTTC. Amino acid sequence: CASRASGEFSGANVLTF.

The CDR3 DNA follows: TGTGCCAGCCGCCGCAGGGACACCGGGGAGCTGTTTTTT. It encodes CASRRRDTGELFF. The J gene is TRBJ2-2, the V gene TRBV27; possible D gene TRBD1, 5 bases. CDR1 is MNHEY, CDR2 SMNVEV, per germline (reference sequence). CDR3 length equals 13 residues. Trimming left V 8 bases short and J 3 bases short, with 10 bases between.

The CDR3 DNA reads TGTGCCAGCAGCCCCCGGGACAGGAGGTATGGCTACACCTTC. This gives the protein CASSPRDRRYGYTF. The rearrangement joins TRBV14 to TRBJ1-2, with 8 bases that match TRBD1. CDR1 is SGHDN, CDR2 FVKESK, per germline. The CDR3 contains 14 residues. Unmatched junction bases numbered 6, after V lost 4 bases and J lost 5 bases. The full variable domain, completed using reference TRBV14 and TRBJ1-2, is EAGVTQFPSHSVIEKGQTVTLRCDPISGHDNLYWYRRVMGKEIKFLLHFVKESKQDESGMPNNRFLAERTGGTYSTLKVQPAELEDSGVYFCASSPRDRRYGYTFGSGTRLTVV.

This clone was seen a single time. The chain couples TRBV27 to TRBJ2-3, with TRBD2 as a possible D gene (6 bases). CDR3 size: 16 residues. Trimming left V 5 bases short and J 3 bases short, with 18 bases between. From germline, CDR1 is MNHEY and CDR2 SMNVEV (reference sequence). CDR3 residues: CASSPHRRAGTDTQYF. The CDR3 DNA follows: TGTGCCAGCAGTCCTCATCGGAGGGCCGGGACAGATACGCAGTATTTT.

The V and J genes are TRBV27 and TRBJ1-5; maybe TRBD1 (5 bases). Germline-derived CDR1 and CDR2 are MNHEY and SMNVEV (reference sequence). This CDR3 is built from 21 residues. V gave up 8 bases and J gave up 4 bases, with 36 bases separating them. CDR3 loop: CASATIKRGLFGSAANQPQHF. The DNA for the CDR3 is TGTGCCAGCGCAACAATCAAACGGGGACTTTTTGGTTCGGCGGCTAATCAGCCCCAGCATTTT.

This rearrangement joins TRBV19 to TRBJ2-1; D gene unclear. Trimming left V 6 bases short and J 12 bases short, with 12 bases between. Germline V lookup: CDR1 LNHDA, CDR2 SQIVND (reference sequence). The CDR3 runs to 11 residues. CDR3 nucleotide sequence: TGTGCCAGTAGGAGCTATGGGGTGCAGTTCTTC. This gives the protein CASRSYGVQFF.

The chain links TRBV27 to TRBJ1-2; 10 bases agree with TRBD1. The CDR3 length is 16 residues. J was trimmed by 0 bases and V by 4 bases; bases with no gene match: 5. The germline gives CDR1 MNHEY, CDR2 SMNVEV (reference sequence). CDR3 in DNA: TGTGCCAGCAGTTGGGACAGGGGAACCACTAACTATGGCTACACCTTC. Residues: CASSWDRGTTNYGYTF.

CDR3 DNA: TGTGCCAGCAGCTTTCCGGCGACAGCTGATACTGAAGCTTTCTTT. Translation: CASSFPATADTEAFF. The rearrangement uses TRBV7-2 and TRBJ1-1; D possibly corresponds to TRBD1 (5 bases). There are 15 residues in the CDR3. The V end was cut by 3 bases, the J end by 5 bases, with 16 bases between. Germline CDR1 is SGHTA and CDR2 is FQGNSA.

The chain recombines TRBV14 with TRBJ1-2, with TRBD1 as a possible D gene (5 bases). This CDR3 comprises 17 residues. Germline assignment: CDR1 SGHDN and CDR2 FVKESK. Trimming stripped 0 bases from V and 4 bases from J, with 18 bases between. The CDR3 sequence: CASSQESGRGQGYGYTF. The CDR3 coding sequence is TGTGCCAGCAGCCAAGAATCAGGTCGAGGCCAGGGCTATGGCTACACCTTC.

The J gene is TRBJ2-1, the V gene TRBV5-1, with 9 bases fitting TRBD1. The CDR3 sequence is 17 residues long. Germline trimming cut 4 bases from V and 0 bases from J; bases unmatched to any gene: 8. The germline V gene encodes CDR1 SGHRS and CDR2 YFSETQ. CDR3 sequence (DNA): TGCGCCAGCAGCGAAGGGACAGGGAATAGCTCCTACAATGAGCAGTTCTTC. Amino acid sequence: CASSEGTGNSSYNEQFF.

The chain joins TRBV28 to TRBJ1-5; TRBD1 matches at 9 bases. The V gene end was trimmed by 5 bases and the J gene end by 1 base; junction bases not matched to a gene: 9. Germline lookup yields CDR1 MDHEN and CDR2 SYDVKM. This CDR3 contains 17 residues. This CDR3 is CASSPTGGIISNQPQHF. CDR3 coding DNA: TGTGCCAGCAGTCCGACAGGGGGGATCATAAGCAATCAGCCCCAGCATTTT.

The rearrangement uses TRBV29-1 and TRBJ2-2; 9 nucleotides match TRBD1. The CDR3 is 14 residues long. Germline loops: CDR1 SQVTM, CDR2 ANQGSEA. V lost 6 bases to trimming and J lost 2 bases; unmatched junction nucleotides: 4. Here the CDR3 reads CSVETGGNTGELFF. The CDR3 DNA reads as TGCAGCGTGGAGACAGGGGGAAACACCGGGGAGCTGTTTTTT.

The chain combines TRBV5-1 with TRBJ1-1; TRBD1 matches at 7 bases. CDR1 and CDR2 (germline): SGHRS, YFSETQ. This CDR3 has 17 amino acids. Losses at the gene ends were 4 bases for V and 4 bases for J; bases not matched to a gene: 16. Here the CDR3 DNA reads TGCGCCAGCAGCCCAGGGGGGGCGCCTGTCGTGGGCACTGAAGCTTTCTTT. It encodes CASSPGGAPVVGTEAFF.

The J gene is TRBJ1-3, the V gene TRBV6-5; a possible D gene is TRBD1 (6 bases). V shed 4 bases and J shed 1 base, with 14 bases lying between them. Germline values: CDR1 MNHEY, CDR2 SVGAGI. The CDR3 runs to 16 residues. Here the CDR3 DNA reads TGTGCCAGCAGTTTCAACAGGGCTGATTCTGGAAACACCATATATTTT. It is translated as CASSFNRADSGNTIYF.

The J gene is TRBJ1-2, the V gene TRBV6-1; D not resolved. With 4 bases removed from V and 9 bases from J, the gap between germline ends came to 9 bases. This CDR3 has 11 residues. Germline-derived CDR1 and CDR2 are MNHNS and SASEGT. The CDR3 loop reads CASSAGASYTF. In DNA, the CDR3 is TGTGCCAGCAGTGCCGGAGCAAGCTACACCTTC.

This chain uses TRBV21-1 with TRBJ1-5; TRBD1 was called by the table and not checked on the DNA. TRBV21-1 is listed as a pseudogene. The CDR3 contains 14 residues. The CDR3, as DNA: TGTGCCAGCAGCAAAGGGACAGCTAATCAGCCCCAGCATTTT. It translates to CASSKGTANQPQHF.

The chain has TRBV11-2 and TRBJ2-7; 7 nucleotides match TRBD1. Looked up from germline, CDR1 is SGHAT and CDR2 is FQNNGV. Losses at the gene ends were 1 base for V and 6 bases for J; bases not matched to a gene: 0. CDR3 size: 12 residues. The CDR3 reads CASSLGQGEQYF. The DNA for the CDR3 is TGTGCCAGCAGCTTAGGACAGGGCGAGCAGTACTTC.

This clone has just a few counts. The chain carries TRBV7-9 and TRBJ1-2; D remains ambiguous. CDR3 length: 14 residues. Trimming shortened V by 6 bases and J by 4 bases, and 15 bases separated the two germline ends. The germline gives CDR1 SEHNR, CDR2 FQNEAQ (reference sequence). CDR3 loop: CASSPVGFCYGYTF. The CDR3 nucleotides read TGTGCCAGCAGTCCCGTCGGTTTTTGCTATGGCTACACCTTC.

The chain combines TRBV27 with TRBJ2-3; 7 bases are a match to TRBD1. The V gene end was trimmed by 5 bases and the J gene end by 3 bases; junction bases not matched to a gene: 8. The CDR3 has 15 amino acids. Per germline, CDR1 MNHEY and CDR2 SMNVEV (reference sequence). This CDR3 is CASSKTGNWTDTQYF. The CDR3 DNA reads TGTGCCAGCAGTAAGACAGGGAATTGGACAGATACGCAGTATTTT.

The chain is built from TRBV27 and TRBJ2-3; 7 positions agree with TRBD2. The V segment lost 6 bases and the J segment 5 bases; nucleotides outside the gene matches: 14. Germline V gene lookup returns CDR1 MNHEY and CDR2 SMNVEV (reference sequence). CDR3 length: 16 residues. The CDR3 here is CASSNRTGRDKDTQYF. CDR3 in DNA: TGTGCCAGCAGCAACCGGACGGGGAGGGATAAAGATACGCAGTATTTT.

The V call is TRBV30, the J call TRBJ2-7; D possibly corresponds to TRBD2 (6 bases). The germline V gene encodes CDR1 GTSNPN and CDR2 SVGIG (reference sequence). This CDR3 contains 14 residues. The V gene lost 4 bases and the J gene lost 5 bases, with 18 bases spanning the gap. The DNA for the CDR3 is TGTGCCTGGATCCAGGAGAGACTAGGGAACGAGCAGTACTTC. The encoded protein is CAWIQERLGNEQYF.

The V and J genes are TRBV7-2 and TRBJ1-5, with a weak D call TRBD1 (5 bases). This CDR3 spans 14 amino acids. Germline CDR1 is SGHTA and CDR2 is FQGNSA. Deletions cut 1 base from V and 5 bases from J, with 9 bases between. Here the CDR3 DNA reads TGTGCCAGCAGCTTAGGGGACGCCGATCAGCCCCAGCATTTT. Its protein product is CASSLGDADQPQHF.

The V and J genes are TRBV20-1 and TRBJ2-4; D gene ambiguous. Between the trimmed V and J ends, which lost 7 bases and 1 base, there was a span of 5 bases. This CDR3 contains 11 residues. Germline CDR1 and CDR2: DFQATT and SNEGSKA (reference sequence). This CDR3 reads CSVSAKNIQYF. CDR3 nucleotides: TGCAGTGTGAGCGCCAAAAACATTCAGTACTTC.

The chain is built from TRBV7-3 and TRBJ1-5, with a possible D match to TRBD1 (5 bases). The germline V gene has CDR1 SGHTA and CDR2 FQGTGA. V lost 5 bases and J 0 bases, leaving 11 bases between the germline ends. The CDR3 consists of 15 residues. For the CDR3, the DNA is TGTGCCAGCAGCCTCGGGACGGCTAGCAATCAGCCCCAGCATTTT. Translating gives CASSLGTASNQPQHF.